This passage covers 15 T cell receptor beta chains from one sample sequenced in a study of blood T cell repertoires in COVID-19. The data were produced by immunoSEQ multiplex PCR, yet TCRdb's version contains in-frame clones alone and is incomplete. The sample contains approximately 250,000 clones, around nine tenths of which appear only once. Sequenced sample: peripheral blood. These receptors were collected from a man aged 40-55 years with active or convalescent COVID-19.

This chain uses TRBV2 with TRBJ1-3, with D possibly TRBD1 on 6 matching bases. Germline V CDR1 and CDR2: SNHLY, FYNNEI. The length of the CDR3 is 11 residues. With 6 bases removed from V and 11 bases from J, the gap between germline ends came to 11 bases. The CDR3 nucleotides are TGTGCCAGCAGCTGGACAGTCTCCATATATTTT. Translated: CASSWTVSIYF.

The chain has TRBV6-6 and TRBJ2-7; D may be TRBD2 (6 bases). From germline, CDR1 is MNHNY and CDR2 SVGAGI (reference sequence). V was shortened by 5 bases and J by 0 bases, with 20 bases between the two germline ends. CDR3 size: 17 residues. The CDR3 region is CASSPRPLGGNSYEQYF. CDR3 in DNA: TGTGCCAGCAGTCCCCGCCCCCTTGGCGGGAACTCCTACGAGCAGTACTTC.

The chain carries TRBV5-1 and TRBJ2-6; 11 bases agree with TRBD1. Germline V lookup: CDR1 SGHRS, CDR2 YFSETQ. The CDR3 has 18 residues. V dropped 4 bases and J dropped 0; count of bases not matched to a gene: 6. The CDR3 is CASSIRTGGSSGANVLTF. Here the CDR3 DNA reads TGCGCCAGCAGCATAAGGACAGGGGGCTCCTCTGGGGCCAACGTCCTGACTTTC.

This rearrangement joins TRBV28 to TRBJ2-5, with unresolved D. The germline V gene has CDR1 MDHEN and CDR2 SYDVKM. The CDR3 is 13 amino acids. Trimming took off 5 bases at V and 5 bases at J, with 12 bases between the two ends. The CDR3 bases are TGTGCCAGCAGTATACTCAAGTGGGAGACCCAGTACTTC. This translates into CASSILKWETQYF.

J is TRBJ2-5 and V is TRBV6-5; D remains ambiguous. V was trimmed by 6 bases and J by 1 base, leaving 12 bases between them. The CDR3 runs to 14 residues. CDR1 and CDR2 (germline): MNHEY, SVGAGI. The CDR3 region is CASRKSVAQETQYF. In nucleotides, the CDR3 is TGTGCCAGCAGGAAATCTGTGGCCCAAGAGACCCAGTACTTC.

The chain couples TRBV9 to TRBJ2-3; possibly TRBD2 for D (7 bases). The germline CDR1 and CDR2 sequences are SGDLS and YYNGEE. Trimming took 6 bases from V and 5 from J, leaving 19 bases between them. CDR3 length equals 15 residues. CDR3: CASTARGRGRDTQYF. The DNA for the CDR3 is TGTGCCAGCACCGCAAGGGGGAGGGGCCGAGATACGCAGTATTTT.

V usage is TRBV6-6 and J usage is TRBJ2-5; 9 positions match TRBD1. V dropped 6 bases and J dropped 5; count of bases not matched to a gene: 10. Germline CDR1 is MNHNY and CDR2 is SVGAGI (reference sequence). CDR3 length equals 15 residues. The CDR3 loop reads CASSETRTGEETQYF. The DNA of the CDR3 is TGTGCCAGCAGCGAAACCCGGACAGGGGAGGAGACCCAGTACTTC.

This chain uses TRBV5-4 with TRBJ2-3, with TRBD2 as a possible D gene (6 bases). The CDR3 is 16 amino acids. Deletions cut 5 bases from V and 4 bases from J, with 20 bases between. Germline V gives CDR1 SGHNT, CDR2 YYREEE (reference sequence). The CDR3 is CASSWTNRDRPDTQYF. In DNA, the CDR3 is TGTGCCAGCAGTTGGACTAATCGAGATCGGCCAGATACGCAGTATTTT.

The V and J genes are TRBV4-1 and TRBJ1-1, with TRBD1 matching over 7 bases. CDR1 and CDR2 from the germline V gene are MGHRA and YSYEKL. V lost 4 bases and J lost 1; bases outside the gene matches: 12. The CDR3 runs 17 residues. This chain's CDR3 is CASSPRTGRTENTEAFF. The CDR3 DNA reads as TGCGCCAGCAGCCCGCGGACAGGCCGAACTGAGAACACTGAAGCTTTCTTT.

J is TRBJ2-5 and V is TRBV5-8; 11 bases line up with TRBD2. CDR3 length equals 15 residues. Germline V lookup: CDR1 SGHTS, CDR2 YDEGEE. V was clipped by 4 bases and J by 3 bases; unmatched bases: 5. CDR3 in amino acids: CASSTGTSGKETQYF. Here the CDR3 DNA reads TGTGCCAGCAGCACCGGGACTAGCGGAAAAGAGACCCAGTACTTC.

In DNA, the CDR3 is TGTGCCAGCAGCTCCGCCAGGCAGGGGGTTTTGGGCGAGCAGTACTTC. Protein sequence: CASSSARQGVLGEQYF. The rearrangement links TRBV7-6 to TRBJ2-7; 7 nucleotides match TRBD1. Germline trimming cut 4 bases from V and 6 bases from J; bases unmatched to any gene: 15. Germline lookup yields CDR1 SGHVS and CDR2 FNYEAQ. This CDR3 region has 16 residues.

The J gene is TRBJ1-4, the V gene TRBV28; D call uncertain. CDR1 is MDHEN and CDR2 is SYDVKM in the germline V gene. The V end lost 5 bases, the J end lost 8 bases, and 6 bases lay between the germline ends. CDR3 length equals 11 residues. CDR3 region: CASSVSEKLFF. In DNA, the CDR3 is TGTGCCAGCAGTGTTTCGGAAAAACTGTTTTTT.

The rearrangement joins TRBV6-1 to TRBJ2-7, with TRBD1 matching 10 bases. Germline CDR1 and CDR2: MNHNS and SASEGT. The CDR3 has 19 amino acids. The V gene end was trimmed by 3 bases and the J gene end by 8 bases; junction bases not matched to a gene: 22. CDR3 bases: TGTGCCAGCAGTGATACCACTACCCTGACGACAGGGGGCTATTGGAAGCAGTACTTC. Residues: CASSDTTTLTTGGYWKQYF.

V gene TRBV19 combines with J gene TRBJ2-1; 8 nucleotides match TRBD2. The germline V gene has CDR1 LNHDA and CDR2 SQIVND (reference sequence). This CDR3 is built from 14 residues. V dropped 6 bases and J dropped 7; count of bases not matched to a gene: 8. The CDR3 protein is CASSLGSGVNEQFF. In nucleotides, the CDR3 is TGTGCCAGTAGCCTGGGTAGCGGGGTGAATGAGCAGTTCTTC.

V is TRBV7-3 and J is TRBJ2-2, with 8 bases aligning to TRBD2. Germline V lookup: CDR1 SGHTA, CDR2 FQGTGA. CDR3 size: 15 residues. Losses at the gene ends were 5 bases for V and 2 bases for J; bases not matched to a gene: 4. This chain's CDR3 is CASSLGLGNTGELFF. In DNA, the CDR3 is TGTGCCAGCAGCCTGGGACTAGGTAACACCGGGGAGCTGTTTTTT.